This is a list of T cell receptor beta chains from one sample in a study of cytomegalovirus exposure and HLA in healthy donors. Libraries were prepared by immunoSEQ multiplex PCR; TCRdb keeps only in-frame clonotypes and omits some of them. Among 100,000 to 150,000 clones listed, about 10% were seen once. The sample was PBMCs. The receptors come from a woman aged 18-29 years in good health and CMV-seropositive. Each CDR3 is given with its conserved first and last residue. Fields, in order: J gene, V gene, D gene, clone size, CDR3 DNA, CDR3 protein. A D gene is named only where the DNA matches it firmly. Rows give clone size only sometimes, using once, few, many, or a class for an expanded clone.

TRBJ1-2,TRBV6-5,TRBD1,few,TGTGCCAGCAGCCCCGACAGGGGCGCTTATGGCTACACCTTC,CASSPDRGAYGYTF
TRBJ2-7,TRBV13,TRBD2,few,TGTGCCAGCAGCCCCCTAGCGGGAGGGGGTGGCAACGAGCAGTACTTC,CASSPLAGGGGNEQYF
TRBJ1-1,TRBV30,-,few,TGTGCCTGGAGTGAAACAGTTGAAGCTTTCTTT,CAWSETVEAFF
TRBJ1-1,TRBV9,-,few,TGTGCCAGCAGCACCGCCGGGACATCGAACACTGAAGCTTTCTTT,CASSTAGTSNTEAFF
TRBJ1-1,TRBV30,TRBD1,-,TGTGCCTTAGGGACAGGGAGAACTGAAGCTTTCTTT,CALGTGRTEAFF
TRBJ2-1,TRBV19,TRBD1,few,TGTGCCAGTAGTATAGGGGGAAGAGGGACAGGGGGTGCCGAGCAGTTCTTC,CASSIGGRGTGGAEQFF
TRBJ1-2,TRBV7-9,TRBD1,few,TGTGCCAGCAGCTCAACCCAGGGGGCGGTCTATGGCTACACCTTC,CASSSTQGAVYGYTF
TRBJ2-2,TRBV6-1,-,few,TGTGCCAGCAGACAAACCCTCGGGACTTACGGGGAGCTGTTTTTT,CASRQTLGTYGELFF
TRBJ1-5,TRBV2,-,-,TGTGCCAGCACCGGGGATTGGGGCAATCAGCCCCAGCATTTT,CASTGDWGNQPQHF
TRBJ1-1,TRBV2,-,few,TGTGCCAGCAGGGGCAGGGCCCCTAGAACTGAAGCTTTCTTT,CASRGRAPRTEAFF
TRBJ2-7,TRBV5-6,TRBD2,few,TGTGCCAGCAGCTTTGATACTAGCGGGCCCTACGAGCAGTACTTC,CASSFDTSGPYEQYF
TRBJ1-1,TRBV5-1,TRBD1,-,TGCGCCAGCAGCTTGGTTTTGGACAGGGGTAGGAACACTGAAGCTTTCTTT,CASSLVLDRGRNTEAFF
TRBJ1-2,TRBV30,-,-,TGTGCCTGGGGAGGCGACTATGGCTACACCTTC,CAWGGDYGYTF
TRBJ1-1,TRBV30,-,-,TGTGCCTGGCTCAACACTGAAGCTTTCTTT,CAWLNTEAFF
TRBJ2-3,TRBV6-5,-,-,TGTGCCAGCTCACGACAGGTCGAGGGAGATACGCAGTATTTT,CASSRQVEGDTQYF
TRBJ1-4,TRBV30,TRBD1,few,TGTGCCTGGAGCTGGACAGGAGAAAAACTGTTTTTT,CAWSWTGEKLFF
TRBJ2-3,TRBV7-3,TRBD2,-,TGTGCCAGCAGTAAAGCGGGACTAGCGACAGATACGCAGTATTTT,CASSKAGLATDTQYF
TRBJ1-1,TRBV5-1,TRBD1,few,TGCGCCAGCAGCTCGACAGGGACTGAAGCTTTCTTT,CASSSTGTEAFF
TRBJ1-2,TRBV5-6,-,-,TGTGCCAGCAGCTTGCAGGGGCAGAACTATGGCTACACCTTC,CASSLQGQNYGYTF
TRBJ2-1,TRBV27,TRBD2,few,TGTGCCAGCAGCTCCATGAGACTAGCGACCAATGAGCAGTTCTTC,CASSSMRLATNEQFF
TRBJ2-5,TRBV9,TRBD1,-,TGTGCCAGCAGCCCCATGGGGACAGGGGGTTATGGGACCCAGTACTTC,CASSPMGTGGYGTQYF
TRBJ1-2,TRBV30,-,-,TGTGCCTGGAGGCTTCAGGACAGAACTAACTATGGCTACACCTTC,CAWRLQDRTNYGYTF
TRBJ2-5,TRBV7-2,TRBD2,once,TGTGCCAGCAGCTTAGCCGCCATAGCGGGAGGAGAGACCCAGTACTTC,CASSLAAIAGGETQYF
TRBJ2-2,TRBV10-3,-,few,TGTGCCATCAGTGAGGCAAGCGGGACCGGGGAGCTGTTTTTT,CAISEASGTGELFF
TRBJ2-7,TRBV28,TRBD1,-,TGTGCCAGCAGTTTTGGACAGGCTTACGAGCAGTACTTC,CASSFGQAYEQYF
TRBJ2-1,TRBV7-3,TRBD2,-,TGTGCCAGCAGCCTAACTAGCGGGCTTTCCTACAATGAGCAGTTCTTC,CASSLTSGLSYNEQFF
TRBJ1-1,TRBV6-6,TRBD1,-,TGTGCCACCCAGGGACAGTCGAACACTGAAGCTTTCTTT,CATQGQSNTEAFF
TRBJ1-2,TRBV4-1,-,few,TGCGCCAGCAGCCGGGGGCCCCCCGAAGATGATAACTATGGCTACACCTTC,CASSRGPPEDDNYGYTF
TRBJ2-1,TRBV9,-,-,TGTGCCAGCAGCGTTATGGCTAGCGACGTCGGTGAGCAGTTCTTC,CASSVMASDVGEQFF
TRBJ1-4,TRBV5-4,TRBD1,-,TGTGCCAGCAGCCTCATTGGGCAGGGGGGCGAAAAACTGTTTTTT,CASSLIGQGGEKLFF